The rows below give T cell receptor beta chains drawn from one sample of a study of beta chain features in type 1 diabetes. The protocol was immunoSEQ multiplex PCR, while the TCRdb copy is restricted to in-frame clones and leaves out a portion. The sample yields roughly 610,000 clones, about 14% seen once. The sequenced material came from naive CD4+ T cells from blood. These TCRs come from a man between 18 and 29 years old in good health. CDR3s include the opening cysteine and the closing phenylalanine or tryptophan. The D gene is left open where the match is weak. Clone size is not always given. Where it is, it says once, few, many or a class for expanded clones.

>TRBV27|TRBJ2-7|TRBD1|few
CASSSPVGTGKDHEQYF
TGTGCCAGCAGTTCCCCCGTAGGGACAGGGAAGGACCACGAGCAGTACTTC
>TRBV5-1|TRBJ1-6|NA|NA
CASSLGPPSPLHF
TGCGCCAGCAGCTTGGGGCCCCCCTCACCCCTCCACTTT
>TRBV28|TRBJ2-6|NA|NA
CASSLGSNSGANVLTF
TGTGCCAGCAGTTTAGGTAGCAACTCTGGGGCCAACGTCCTGACTTTC
>TRBV28|TRBJ1-5|TRBD1|few
CASSGGPGGRNQPQHF
TGTGCCAGCAGTGGAGGCCCAGGGGGAAGAAATCAGCCCCAGCATTTT
>TRBV23-1|TRBJ2-5|TRBD1|NA
CASSQSDGTGREETQYF
TGCGCCAGCAGTCAATCTGATGGGACAGGGAGAGAAGAGACCCAGTACTTC
>TRBV7-2|TRBJ2-7|TRBD1|few
CASSLRQGAPGEQYF
TGTGCCAGCAGCTTGAGACAGGGGGCTCCAGGCGAGCAGTACTTC
>TRBV28|TRBJ1-2|NA|NA
CASRGSLYGYTF
TGTGCCAGCAGGGGATCTCTCTATGGCTACACCTTC
>TRBV9|TRBJ2-7|NA|NA
CASSVGSPSYEQYF
TGTGCCAGCAGCGTAGGGAGCCCTTCCTACGAGCAGTACTTC
>TRBV2|TRBJ1-5|NA|NA
CASRVDTGWQPQHF
TGTGCCAGCAGGGTAGACACCGGGTGGCAGCCCCAGCATTTT
>TRBV18|TRBJ2-1|TRBD2|NA
CASSPYSGRAEEQFF
TGTGCCAGCTCACCATACAGCGGGAGGGCAGAGGAGCAGTTCTTC
>TRBV7-9|TRBJ1-3|NA|NA
CASSLSGKAGNTIYF
TGTGCCAGCAGCCTAAGTGGCAAAGCAGGAAACACCATATATTTT
>TRBV14|TRBJ1-1|NA|few
CASSPLGGVGRTEAFF
TGTGCCAGCAGCCCGCTTGGGGGAGTGGGGCGCACTGAAGCTTTCTTT
>TRBV6-5|TRBJ2-5|NA|NA
CASSYSNARETQYF
TGTGCCAGCAGTTACTCGAATGCCCGAGAGACCCAGTACTTC
>TRBV20-1|TRBJ2-1|NA|few
CSAREGEQFF
TGCAGTGCTAGAGAGGGTGAGCAGTTCTTC
>TRBV5-6|TRBJ1-2|NA|NA
CASSVRPPSGYTF
TGTGCCAGCAGCGTGAGGCCCCCTTCGGGCTACACCTTC
>TRBV29-1|TRBJ2-3|NA|few
CSARTDTDTQYF
TGCAGCGCCCGGACAGACACAGATACGCAGTATTTT
>TRBV7-2|TRBJ2-3|TRBD2|NA
CASSPRTSGGAADTQYF
TGTGCCAGCAGCCCCCGGACTAGCGGGGGGGCCGCAGATACGCAGTATTTT
>TRBV18|TRBJ1-4|NA|few
CASSPIMGPQYEKLFF
TGTGCCAGCTCACCAATCATGGGACCCCAGTACGAAAAACTGTTTTTT
>TRBV27|TRBJ1-3|TRBD1|NA
CASRGTGSGNTIYF
TGTGCCAGCAGGGGGACAGGCTCTGGAAACACCATATATTTT
>TRBV5-1|TRBJ2-7|TRBD1|few
CASSEGTGGSYEQYF
TGCGCCAGCAGCGAGGGGACAGGGGGCAGCTACGAGCAGTACTTC
>TRBV15|TRBJ2-7|NA|NA
CATSRGPSVGLTAHEQYF
TGTGCCACCAGCAGAGGCCCCTCTGTTGGATTAACGGCCCACGAGCAGTACTTC
>TRBV7-6|TRBJ2-1|TRBD2|NA
CASSSSGRAGNEQFF
TGTGCCAGCAGTTCAAGCGGGAGGGCCGGGAATGAGCAGTTCTTC
>TRBV28|TRBJ1-2|NA|few
CASRGRIYGYTF
TGTGCCAGCAGAGGCAGGATCTATGGCTACACCTTC
>TRBV7-9|TRBJ1-2|NA|NA
CASSRQEAKGGYTF
TGTGCCAGCAGCCGACAGGAAGCGAAGGGAGGCTACACCTTC
>TRBV2|TRBJ2-2|TRBD1|NA
CASQPDRHRGSDGLFF
TGTGCCAGCCAGCCCGATAGACACAGGGGCAGTGATGGGCTGTTTTTT
>TRBV7-6|TRBJ1-1|NA|NA
CASSFRNTEAFF
TGTGCCAGCAGCTTTCGGAACACTGAAGCTTTCTTT
>TRBV5-1|TRBJ2-7|NA|few
CASSPWLAVSYEQYF
TGCGCCAGCAGCCCGTGGCTTGCGGTCTCCTACGAGCAGTACTTC
>TRBV7-8|TRBJ2-3|NA|NA
CASSLEPRYTQYF
TGTGCCAGCAGCTTAGAGCCGCGATATACGCAGTATTTT
>TRBV5-4|TRBJ1-5|NA|NA
CASSLPNQPQHF
TGTGCCAGCAGCTTGCCCAATCAGCCCCAGCATTTT
>TRBV5-1|TRBJ2-5|NA|NA
CASSSSGRIWETQYF
TGCGCCAGCAGCTCATCAGGGAGGATATGGGAGACCCAGTACTTC
>TRBV5-1|TRBJ2-7|TRBD1|NA
CASRSTGTGTGEQYF
TGCGCCAGCAGATCAACCGGGACAGGGACTGGCGAGCAGTACTTC
>TRBV27|TRBJ2-3|NA|NA
CASSFGFTTDTQYF
TGTGCCAGCAGTTTCGGCTTTACCACAGATACGCAGTATTTT
>TRBV6-5|TRBJ2-1|TRBD1|NA
CASTRVTGVYNEQFF
TGTGCCAGCACCCGCGTGACAGGGGTCTACAATGAGCAGTTCTTC
>TRBV28|TRBJ2-2|TRBD1|few
CASSLGRTGQAGELFF
TGTGCCAGCAGTTTGGGGAGGACAGGGCAGGCCGGGGAGCTGTTTTTT
>TRBV27|TRBJ1-6|NA|NA
CASSPAYLDNSPLHF
TGTGCCAGCAGCCCTGCTTATTTGGATAATTCACCCCTCCACTTT
>TRBV15|TRBJ2-1|TRBD2|few
CATSERLAGFGNEQFF
TGTGCCACCAGCGAGAGACTAGCGGGATTTGGGAATGAGCAGTTCTTC
>TRBV7-9|TRBJ1-5|NA|NA
CASSLEGDSNQPQHF
TGTGCCAGCAGCTTAGAGGGGGACAGCAATCAGCCCCAGCATTTT
>TRBV4-2|TRBJ2-7|NA|few
CASSQRPQPTYEQYF
TGTGCCAGCAGCCAACGGCCCCAACCTACCTACGAGCAGTACTTC
>TRBV28|TRBJ1-2|NA|NA
CASHEASRTTGGDGYTF
TGTGCCTCCCATGAGGCCTCCAGGACGACGGGCGGGGATGGCTACACCTTC
>TRBV2|TRBJ2-1|NA|NA
CASSEGSRNEQFF
TGTGCCAGCAGTGAGGGGAGCCGCAATGAGCAGTTCTTC
>TRBV11-2|TRBJ2-4|NA|few
CASSSRSSLAGVIQYF
TGTGCCAGCAGCTCTAGATCTTCATTAGCAGGGGTCATTCAGTACTTC
>TRBV18|TRBJ1-2|NA|few
CASSSTPGFGTNYGYTF
TGTGCCAGCTCATCAACCCCGGGGTTCGGGACTAACTATGGCTACACCTTC
>TRBV7-3|TRBJ2-3|NA|few
CASSLNRASSTDTQYF
TGTGCCAGCAGCCTGAACAGGGCCTCTAGCACAGATACGCAGTATTTT
>TRBV10-3|TRBJ1-5|NA|few
CAISAPDMVRHF
TGTGCCATCAGTGCCCCCGACATGGTCCGGCATTTT
>TRBV28|TRBJ2-1|TRBD2|NA
CASSSLAGVLYNEQFF
TGTGCCAGCAGTTCCCTAGCGGGAGTGCTCTACAATGAGCAGTTCTTC
>TRBV7-9|TRBJ2-7|NA|few
CASSFEYEQYF
TGTGCCAGCAGCTTTGAGTACGAGCAGTACTTC
>TRBV7-2|TRBJ2-3|TRBD2|NA
CASSTLGTSGVSTDTQYF
TGTGCCAGCAGCACCTTGGGGACTAGCGGCGTCTCCACAGATACGCAGTATTTT
>TRBV9|TRBJ2-1|NA|few
CASSPRAGDNEQFF
TGTGCCAGCAGCCCCCGCGCAGGGGACAATGAGCAGTTCTTC
>TRBV29-1|TRBJ1-4|TRBD1|NA
CSVAGGRGEKLFF
TGCAGCGTTGCAGGGGGGAGGGGTGAAAAACTGTTTTTT